The clone carrying this TCR beta chain was seen only a few times. As yet, its antigen is unknown. The use of genomic DNA as template underpinned the TCR beta VDJ and CDR3 profiling. Each CDR3 protein gets one entry after TCRdb re-called the reads with MiXCR. The data hold some 280,000 distinct CDR3 sequences, with 55% to 60% observed a single time. The CDR3 loop spans 14 amino acids. Trimming at V came to 6 bases and at J to 1 base, leaving 5 bases not matched to a gene. The V gene's germline CDR1 is DFQATT and CDR2 SNEGSKA (reference sequence). The sample is drawn from a study of CD8+CD57+ T cells in acquired aplastic anemia. At the level of the study: The study obtained an average of around 3.4 ug of DNA from sorted CD4+ and CD8+ cells.

Study findings and constraints: Patients and controls had in common approximately 28 CD8+ CDR3 sequences.

This rearrangement joins TRBV20-1 to TRBJ2-2; 7 bases agree with TRBD2. The TCR sequence derives from a human donor with severe aplastic anemia or a healthy control (not recorded which). Input material: sorted CD4+, CD8+, or CD8+CD57+ T cells (not recorded which) from PBMCs. The CDR3 DNA follows: TGCAGTGCAACGACTAGCCTGAACACCGGGGAGCTGTTTTTT. Its translation: CSATTSLNTGELFF.